The rows below give T cell receptor beta chains drawn from one sample of a study of T cell changes during pregnancy in multiple sclerosis. TCRdb's table, derived via immunoSEQ multiplex PCR, lists solely in-frame clones and lacks some. The table lists more than 65,000 clones, almost 90% of them singletons. Sequences were derived from peripheral blood, sampled after pregnancy. The receptor set was obtained from a female donor in good health, enrolled as a control in a pregnancy study. CDR3s include the opening cysteine and the closing phenylalanine or tryptophan. The order of the fields is D gene, V gene, J gene, CDR3 protein. A D gene is named only where the DNA matches it firmly.

>.|TRBV30|TRBJ2-2
CAWSVPEGGELFF
>TRBD1|TRBV10-1|TRBJ1-1
CASSPLGQPNTEAFF
>TRBD1|TRBV19|TRBJ1-1
CASSRTGLNTEAFF
>.|TRBV25-1|TRBJ1-2
CASSGVGRAQGYTF
>TRBD1|TRBV7-2|TRBJ1-5
CASSTRQGGNQPQHF
>TRBD1|TRBV7-8|TRBJ1-1
CASSPSTGVGDTEAFF
>.|TRBV5-6|TRBJ2-7
CASSPLGNNYEQYF
>TRBD2|TRBV19|TRBJ2-2
CASSMWTSGATGELFF
>TRBD1|TRBV5-1|TRBJ2-7
CASSLAWTGGAGSYEQYF
>.|TRBV5-1|TRBJ2-5
CASSPSLGSQETQYF
>.|TRBV5-6|TRBJ2-3
CASSNERVGPDTQYF
>.|TRBV7-2|TRBJ2-4
CASSLLEGGVGKNIQYF
>.|TRBV30|TRBJ1-3
CAWSVLGSSGNTIYF
>.|TRBV23-1|TRBJ1-5
CASSLWETGYSNQPQHF
>.|TRBV11-2|TRBJ1-2
CASSLDWGGNTF
>.|TRBV2|TRBJ1-1
CASSEALRGGGTEAFF
>TRBD1|TRBV29-1|TRBJ1-2
CSVEDRGLTGGDYGYTF
>.|TRBV2|TRBJ1-3
CASPTGPGNTIYF
>TRBD1|TRBV30|TRBJ1-6
CAWSSGGHSPLHF
>.|TRBV7-7|TRBJ2-3
CASSRPGDTQYF
>.|TRBV30|TRBJ1-2
CAWSVLAGYTF
>TRBD1|TRBV5-1|TRBJ1-5
CASSLGDRGAQPQHF
>TRBD2|TRBV4-2|TRBJ2-1
CASSPKRDYHNEQFF
>.|TRBV30|TRBJ2-6
CAWRRVSGANVLTF
>.|TRBV19|TRBJ2-3
CASSILSGAGRPDTQYF
>TRBD2|TRBV4-2|TRBJ2-5
CASSLETSLAGGETQYF
>.|TRBV19|TRBJ2-6
CASSIEGGSGANVLTF
>TRBD1|TRBV30|TRBJ1-2
CAWSPPGQNYGYTF
>.|TRBV5-1|TRBJ1-5
CASSLGAENQPQHF
>TRBD1|TRBV5-7|TRBJ1-4
CASSFSTGTGGGKEKLFF
>TRBD2|TRBV19|TRBJ2-3
CASSIELAGPTDTQYF
>TRBD2|TRBV5-1|TRBJ2-7
CASSLGLAVTEQYF
>.|TRBV30|TRBJ1-5
CAWSVGSGVSQPQHF
>.|TRBV9|TRBJ2-2
CASSVVSGNTGELFF
>.|TRBV25-1|TRBJ2-5
CASRYEGETQYF
>.|TRBV7-2|TRBJ1-1
CASSPLTGVGTEAFF
>TRBD1|TRBV5-6|TRBJ2-1
CASSAGQVSYNEQFF
>.|TRBV2|TRBJ2-4
CASRGGSLAKNIQYF
>.|TRBV28|TRBJ1-1
CACQQVFTEAFF
>TRBD2|TRBV11-3|TRBJ2-5
CASSQGLAGGAETQYF
>TRBD1|TRBV2|TRBJ1-6
CASRDGQVSYNSPLHF
>.|TRBV5-1|TRBJ1-1
CASSGTTGTGNTEAFF
>TRBD1|TRBV5-1|TRBJ2-1
CASSQDRARDEQFF
>.|TRBV4-2|TRBJ1-1
CASSQDRGGGSTEAFF
>.|TRBV9|TRBJ1-5
CASSPGPGRNQPQHF
>.|TRBV30|TRBJ1-1
CAWTSGWDTEAFF
>TRBD2|TRBV11-2|TRBJ2-3
CASRGPLGVSGSTDTQYF
>.|TRBV19|TRBJ2-7
CASSIGPGLRSYEQYF
>TRBD1|TRBV6-4|TRBJ1-1
CASSVSRGAEAFF
>.|TRBV7-9|TRBJ1-2
CASSYRDSTYGYTF
>.|TRBV30|TRBJ2-5
CAWSRGIGETQYF
>.|TRBV5-4|TRBJ1-1
CASSSGQNTEAFF
>TRBD1|TRBV27|TRBJ2-7
CASSPGTGVGEQYF
>TRBD1|TRBV27|TRBJ1-2
CASSLAGQGAANYGYTF
>TRBD2|TRBV10-1|TRBJ2-7
CASSPSGRAEVHEQYF